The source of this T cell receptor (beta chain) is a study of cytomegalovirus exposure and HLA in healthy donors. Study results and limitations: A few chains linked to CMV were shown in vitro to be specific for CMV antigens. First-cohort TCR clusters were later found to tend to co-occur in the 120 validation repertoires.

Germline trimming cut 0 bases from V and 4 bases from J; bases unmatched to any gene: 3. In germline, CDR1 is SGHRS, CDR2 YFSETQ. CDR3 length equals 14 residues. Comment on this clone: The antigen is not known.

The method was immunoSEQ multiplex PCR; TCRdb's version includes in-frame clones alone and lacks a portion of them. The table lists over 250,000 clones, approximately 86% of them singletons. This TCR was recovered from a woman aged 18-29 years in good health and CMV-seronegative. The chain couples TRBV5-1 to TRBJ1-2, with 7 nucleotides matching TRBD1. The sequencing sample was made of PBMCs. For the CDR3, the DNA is TGCGCCAGCAGCTTGGACAGGGGTGGCTATGGCTACACCTTC. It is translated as CASSLDRGGYGYTF.